This T cell receptor beta chain was captured in a study of T cells in Graves' hyperthyroidism and ophthalmopathy. For this clonotype: At one end, the junction sequence differs from germline, possibly due to a read error.

Germline values: CDR1 SNHLY, CDR2 FYNNEI. The CDR3 is made up of 14 amino acids. Researchers amplified the TCR beta CDR3 regions from RNA transcripts. An initial round of RT-PCR targeting the TCR CDR3 relied on the HTBI primer set. TCRdb used MiXCR to reprocess the multiplex PCR reads, holding one entry per CDR3 protein. The table has about half a million distinct CDR3 sequences, just under 20% seen once. This receptor was obtained from a man between 35 and 55 years old with Graves' ophthalmopathy. Sequenced material: blood. The chain combines TRBV2 with TRBJ1-4; TRBD1 is a possible D gene (5 bases). In DNA, the CDR3 is TGTGCCAGCAGGGGGGACGGTCAAAGTGAAAAACTGCTTTTT. This sequence encodes CASRGDGQSEKLLF.